Listed below are T cell receptor beta chains from one sample, sequenced in a study of shared T cell receptors in the human thymus. This table comes from immunoSEQ multiplex PCR, and its TCRdb copy is limited to in-frame clones, with some not included. Of about 380,000 clones in the sample, more than 85% were seen once. Material: thymocytes. These receptors all come from a human donor. Each CDR3 is given with its conserved first and last residue. A D gene is named only where the DNA matches it firmly. The size of a clone is reported for some rows only, either as once, few or many, or as a class for expanded clones.

d_call cdr3_length j_call v_call clone_size cdr3_nt cdr3_aa
- 15 TRBJ1-2 TRBV5-6 - TGTGCCAGCAACCCTAGGGGGGGGGCGATCGATGGCTACACCTTC CASNPRGGAIDGYTF
- 15 TRBJ1-5 TRBV28 - TGTGCCAGCAGTCACGGGGAGGTGATTGATCAGCCCCAGCATTTT CASSHGEVIDQPQHF
TRBD2 18 TRBJ2-7 TRBV27 - TGTGCCAGCAGCCGACACCGGGTTAGGGGACTAGCGATTTTAGAGCAGTACTTC CASSRHRVRGLAILEQYF
- 14 TRBJ1-4 TRBV6-4 - TGTGCCAGAATGCGAGGGGGTCCTAATGAAAAACTGTTTTTT CARMRGGPNEKLFF
- 11 TRBJ2-1 TRBV27 - TGTGCCAGCGGCCTGGGGGATGAGCAGTTCTTC CASGLGDEQFF
TRBD1 16 TRBJ1-1 TRBV18 - TGTGCCAGCTCACCACCTTGGGGACAGGATCCCCCTGAAGCTTTCTTT CASSPPWGQDPPEAFF
TRBD1 16 TRBJ2-5 TRBV7-8 - TGTGCCAGCAGCCCCCACAGGGGGCCCCCTCAAGAGACCCAGTACTTC CASSPHRGPPQETQYF
TRBD2 13 TRBJ2-1 TRBV5-1 - TGCGCCAGCAGGCCTAGCGGGAGCGATGAGCAGTTCTTC CASRPSGSDEQFF
TRBD1 17 TRBJ2-7 TRBV6-7 - TGTGCCAGCAGTTGCGCGGGCCAGGACAGGGAGAACTACGAGCAGTACTTC CASSCAGQDRENYEQYF
- 15 TRBJ1-2 TRBV9 - TGTGCCAGCAGCCCGACGGAGGGTCGGGACTATGGCTACACCTTC CASSPTEGRDYGYTF
- 15 TRBJ2-6 TRBV19 - TGTGCCAGTAGTATTTATCGGCGGGGGGCCAACGTCCTGACTTTC CASSIYRRGANVLTF
TRBD2 18 TRBJ2-5 TRBV10-1 - TGCGCCAGCAGTGGGGCCCCGCGGAGGGAGGGCCATCAGGAGACCCAGTACTTC CASSGAPRREGHQETQYF
- 11 TRBJ2-7 TRBV6-5 - TGTGCCAGCAGTTACTTCGACGAGCAGTACTTC CASSYFDEQYF
- 17 TRBJ1-3 TRBV7-9 - TGTGCCAGCAGCTTAGGGGGGGTAAAGTTCTCTGGAAACACCATATATTTT CASSLGGVKFSGNTIYF
TRBD1 15 TRBJ2-1 TRBV7-3 - TGTGCCAGCAGCTCCCGGGACAGGGGAAGGAATGAGCAGTTCTTC CASSSRDRGRNEQFF
TRBD2 18 TRBJ2-3 TRBV9 - TGTGCCAGCAGCCCCCCGACTAGCGGAGTCTCTAGCACAGATACGCAGTATTTT CASSPPTSGVSSTDTQYF
TRBD2 16 TRBJ2-2 TRBV6-6 - TGTGCCAGCAACGGGGGGGCCGGGACACACACCGGGGAGCTGTTTTTT CASNGGAGTHTGELFF
TRBD1 15 TRBJ1-2 TRBV28 - TGTGCCAGCAGTTTATCGGCAGGGGGTAACTATGGCTACACCTTC CASSLSAGGNYGYTF
- 14 TRBJ2-7 TRBV7-2 - TGTGCCAGCAGCCCAGGGCAGGAGATATACGAGCAGTACTTC CASSPGQEIYEQYF
- 14 TRBJ1-2 TRBV9 - TGTGCCAGCAGCGTAGGGCACCTCAACTATGGCTACACCTTC CASSVGHLNYGYTF
TRBD1 15 TRBJ1-2 TRBV27 - TGTGCCAGCAGTTTAGGGGACAGGGGCACGAGGGGCTACACCTTC CASSLGDRGTRGYTF
- 17 TRBJ2-6 TRBV10-3 - TGTGCCATCAGTGAGTCGCCTTTGAGCTCTGGGGCCAACGTCCTGACTTTC CAISESPLSSGANVLTF
- 18 TRBJ2-1 TRBV7-2 once TGTGCCAGCAGCCGCCCCTCTGTCGGCATAAGGCCCTACAATGAGCAGTTCTTC CASSRPSVGIRPYNEQFF
TRBD1 15 TRBJ2-5 TRBV5-1 - TGCGCCAGCAGCTACGGGACAGGGGGCGCGGAGACCCAGTACTTC CASSYGTGGAETQYF
- 16 TRBJ2-3 TRBV27 - TGTGCCAGCAGTACCATACAGGGGCGGGGGACAGATACGCAGTATTTT CASSTIQGRGTDTQYF
- 18 TRBJ2-1 TRBV29-1 few TGCAGCGTTGACGGCAGGGGGATGCGCGGGGACTCCTACAATGAGCAGTTCTTC CSVDGRGMRGDSYNEQFF
- 13 TRBJ2-7 TRBV4-1 - TGCGCCAGCAGCCAAGACCGGAGGTACGAGCAGTACTTC CASSQDRRYEQYF
- 19 TRBJ2-5 TRBV11-2 once TGTGCCAGCAGCTTAGATGCAGGTTTGGGGGCAGGAGACCTGGAGACCCAGTACTTC CASSLDAGLGAGDLETQYF
TRBD1 16 TRBJ1-1 TRBV25-1 - TGTGCCAGCAGTGAAGCCCCGGGACAGGAGAACACTGAAGCTTTCTTT CASSEAPGQENTEAFF
TRBD2 15 TRBJ2-3 TRBV5-1 - TGCGCCAGCAGCTTGAATGCGGGAGCCTCAGATACGCAGTATTTT CASSLNAGASDTQYF
- 14 TRBJ2-3 TRBV4-1 - TGCGCCAGCAGCCAAGATCGGGGGGCGCAGACGCAGTATTTT CASSQDRGAQTQYF
- 13 TRBJ2-7 TRBV27 - TGTGCCAGCAGTTTGGTCGGTACCTACGAGCAGTACTTC CASSLVGTYEQYF
- 15 TRBJ2-7 TRBV10-2 once TGCGCCAGCAGTGAGATAGTCCCAAATAAACACGAGCAGTACTTC CASSEIVPNKHEQYF
- 15 TRBJ1-4 TRBV7-6 few TGTGCCAGCAGCTTAAGTCACCCGTCACTCGAAAAACTGTTTTTT CASSLSHPSLEKLFF
- 14 TRBJ2-5 TRBV7-8 - TGTGCCAGCAGCTTAGATGTGGGGTGGGGGACCCAGTACTTC CASSLDVGWGTQYF
- 13 TRBJ1-5 TRBV28 - TGTGCCAGCAGCCCGTACACCAATCAGCCCCAGCATTTT CASSPYTNQPQHF
TRBD2 17 TRBJ2-7 TRBV28 - TGTGCCAGCAGTTCACTCCGGACTAGCGGGAGGGTGGGAGAGCAGTACTTC CASSSLRTSGRVGEQYF
TRBD2 16 TRBJ2-1 TRBV4-2 - TGTGCCAGCAGCCTAAGTACTAGCGGGAACTACAATGAGCAGTTCTTC CASSLSTSGNYNEQFF
TRBD2 17 TRBJ2-1 TRBV28 - TGTGCCAGCACAGTCTCAGAAACGGCGGGAGGGCCCAATGAGCAGTTCTTC CASTVSETAGGPNEQFF
TRBD2 21 TRBJ2-1 TRBV18 - TGTGCCAGCTCGCGAGAAACCGGGACTAGCGGGGCACTGCTATACTACAATGAGCAGTTCTTC CASSRETGTSGALLYYNEQFF
- 14 TRBJ1-1 TRBV5-1 - TGCGCCAGCAGCTTGGTTGGGGGGAACACTGAAGCTTTCTTT CASSLVGGNTEAFF
TRBD2 15 TRBJ2-1 TRBV10-3 - TGTGCCATCAGCAGGACTAGCGGGGCCTACAATGAGCAGTTCTTC CAISRTSGAYNEQFF
- 15 TRBJ2-7 TRBV5-6 once TGTGCCAGCAGCTCTGACGCAACCCCCACCTACGAGCAGTACTTC CASSSDATPTYEQYF
- 18 TRBJ1-5 TRBV21-1 - TGTGCCAGCAGCAAAGCGCTGGGAGCAGCTCTCATCAATCAGCCCCAGCATTTT CASSKALGAALINQPQHF
- 14 TRBJ2-3 TRBV10-3 - TGTGCCATCAGGGCAGAGGGGAGGACAGATACGCAGTATTTT CAIRAEGRTDTQYF
- 14 TRBJ1-1 TRBV29-1 - TGCAGCGTTGAAGCCAGAGGCAGAAACACTGAAGCTTTCTTT CSVEARGRNTEAFF
TRBD2 15 TRBJ2-7 TRBV11-3 - TGTGCCAGCAGCCCCTCCCAGCGGGGGCCCTACGAGCAGTACTTC CASSPSQRGPYEQYF
- 13 TRBJ2-7 TRBV7-3 - TGTGCCAGCAGCTTAGGCCCGATTGGCGAGCAGTACTTC CASSLGPIGEQYF
- 16 TRBJ1-5 TRBV27 - TGTGCCAGCAGCTCTCACGGCTGTAAGGACAATCAGCCCCAGCATTTT CASSSHGCKDNQPQHF
- 13 TRBJ2-7 TRBV19 - TGTGCCAGTAGTACCCCAGAGGCCTACGAGCAGTACTTC CASSTPEAYEQYF
- 18 TRBJ2-5 TRBV19 - TGTGCCAGTAGTCTAAGGTCTAGTCGGGTGGGTCGGGGAGAGACCCAGTACTTC CASSLRSSRVGRGETQYF
- 14 TRBJ2-4 TRBV5-1 - TGCGCCAGCAGCTTGGAGGGTACAGGGAACATTCAGTACTTC CASSLEGTGNIQYF